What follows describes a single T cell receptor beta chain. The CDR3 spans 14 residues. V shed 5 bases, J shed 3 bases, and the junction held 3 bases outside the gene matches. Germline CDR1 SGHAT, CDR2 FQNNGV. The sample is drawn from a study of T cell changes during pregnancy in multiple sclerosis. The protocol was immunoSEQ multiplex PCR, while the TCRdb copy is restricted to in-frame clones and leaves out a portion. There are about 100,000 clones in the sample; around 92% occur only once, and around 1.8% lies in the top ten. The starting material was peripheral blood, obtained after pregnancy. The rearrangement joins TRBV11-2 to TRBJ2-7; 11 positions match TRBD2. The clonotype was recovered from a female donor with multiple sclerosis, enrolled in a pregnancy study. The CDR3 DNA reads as TGTGCCAGCAGCCAGGGACTAGCGGACTACGAGCAGTACTTC. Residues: CASSQGLADYEQYF.